This entry features one T cell receptor (beta chain) sequence. Its specificity is not known. This entry belongs to a study of shared clonotypes between healthy human individuals. Findings of the study overall: The study found about 4.6% of naive CD4 clonotypes shared across a handful of donors.

The assay was run at deep level. Sorted-subset replicate PCR reactions were performed with approximately 200 ng DNA, corresponding to tens of thousands of T cell genomes. TCRdb's copy holds only in-frame clones and misses some; the assay was immunoSEQ multiplex PCR. The table includes 850,000 to 1,200,000 clones, 60% to 80% detected once. Per the germline V gene, CDR1 is MNHNY and CDR2 is SVGAGI (reference sequence). V lost 1 base to trimming and J lost 1 base, with 7 bases between them. The CDR3 runs to 14 residues. The chain couples TRBV6-6 to TRBJ1-1, with D perhaps matching TRBD1 (6 bases). Sequencing was done on a sample of memory CD4+ T cells sorted from blood. The subset is: CD45RA-negative fraction. The receptor was derived from a man younger than 30 in good health. The CDR3 coding sequence is TGTGCCAGCAGTTACTTACAGGGGAACACTGAAGCTTTCTTT. Protein product: CASSYLQGNTEAFF.